The clone carrying this T cell receptor beta chain was seen ten or more times. Its matching antigen is unknown. This sample is drawn from a study of CD8 T cells in ankylosing spondylitis. Libraries of TCR beta came from quantitative 5'-RACE with molecular barcodes. TCRdb called the 5' RACE reads again in MiXCR, with one record for every CDR3 protein. This table has fewer than 750,000 distinct CDR3 sequences, under 20% appearing once. Study-level points and caveats: From matched ankylosing spondylitis synovial fluid, disease-linked clones were reportedly recovered at significantly enriched levels. Relatively scarce in peripheral blood, disease-linked clones were CD8+. Some motif variants were previously reported in reactive arthritis synovial fluid and blood. Typical of ankylosing spondylitis blood, it appeared, was a TCR beta motif of under 10 highly homologous variants.

Sequenced: blood, either unsorted or a sorted T cell fraction (not recorded which). This sequence originates from a male donor with ankylosing spondylitis.

CDR3 loop: CASSLALSYEQYF. The CDR3, as DNA: TGTGCCAGCAGTTTAGCGTTATCCTACGAGCAGTACTTC. The chain combines TRBV12-3 or TRBV12-4 with TRBJ2-7; D ambiguous. The CDR3 runs 13 residues. V was cut by 0 bases and J by 1 base, with 4 bases left in between.